These T cell receptor beta chains were read from a single sample in a study of blood T cells in healthy people across ages. One entry per CDR3 protein results from TCRdb running MiXCR on the 5' RACE reads. The table includes roughly 2 million distinct CDR3 sequences, less than 50% detected once. The specimen was blood. The receptor source for this set is a woman in her 40s in good health. Both conserved end residues are part of each CDR3. D genes are given only for firm matches. Clone size appears in some rows only: once, few, many, or a class for an expanded clone.

16	.	TRBV4-1	.	TRBJ1-6	TGCGCCAGCAGCCAAGGGTCAGGGGATTGGAATTCACCCCTCCACTTT	CASSQGSGDWNSPLHF
14	.	TRBV27	.	TRBJ2-7	TGTGCCAGCAATCTCCGCGGGGAGAGTTACGAGCAGTACTTC	CASNLRGESYEQYF
16	.	TRBV4-1	TRBD1	TRBJ2-1	TGCGCCAGCAGCCAGGGGGACAGGAGCATCTACAATGAGCAGTTCTTC	CASSQGDRSIYNEQFF
12	.	TRBV29-1	.	TRBJ1-5	TGCAGCACTGGACATGCGGGCCAGCCCCAGCATTTT	CSTGHAGQPQHF
16	.	TRBV25-1	.	TRBJ2-1	TGTGCCAGCAGTCCACCCGGATCGGGGGACACCACTGCGCAGTTCTTC	CASSPPGSGDTTAQFF
15	.	TRBV4-1	.	TRBJ1-4	TGCGCCAGCAGCCCCTCCACTGGGGTAGGTGAAAAACTGTTTTTT	CASSPSTGVGEKLFF
14	many	TRBV11-2	.	TRBJ2-5	TGTGCCAGCAGCTTAGATACCGGACAAGAGACCCAGTACTTC	CASSLDTGQETQYF
20	.	TRBV27	TRBD1	TRBJ2-5	TGTGCCAGCAGTTTAAAGGTACCCCGAGGGAACAGGGGTACGGGGGAGACCCAGTACTTC	CASSLKVPRGNRGTGETQYF
15	.	TRBV12-3/TRBV12-4	TRBD1	TRBJ1-5	TGTGCCAGCAGTCGGACAGGGGTTAGCGGTCAGCCCCAGCATTTT	CASSRTGVSGQPQHF
16	few	TRBV3-1	.	TRBJ2-1	TGTGCCAGCAGCCACCGATCCGGGGTAGTTCACAATGAGCAGTTCTTC	CASSHRSGVVHNEQFF
16	few	TRBV10-3	TRBD1	TRBJ2-7	TGTGCCATCAGTGAGCCCCGGGACAGGGGGAGCAACGAGCAGTACTTC	CAISEPRDRGSNEQYF
15	once	TRBV27	TRBD2	TRBJ2-1	TGTGCCAGCAGTCCTCGGGGGGGCCTCAGGAATGAGCAGTTCTTC	CASSPRGGLRNEQFF
16	few	TRBV7-8	TRBD1	TRBJ2-7	TGTGCCAGCAGCATGCAAGGCGTGGTGAGGGGGCAAGAGCAGTACTTC	CASSMQGVVRGQEQYF
13	.	TRBV13	.	TRBJ2-1	TGTGCCAGCAGCTTACGGGGGTTTTATGAGCAGTTCTTC	CASSLRGFYEQFF
15	.	TRBV6-5	TRBD1	TRBJ1-6	TGTGCCAGCAGTTACCGGGGACAGGGTGGTTCACCCCTCCACTTT	CASSYRGQGGSPLHF
13	.	TRBV6-5	.	TRBJ1-5	TGTGCCAGCGGTACAGGCCAGCGTCAGCCCCAGCATTTT	CASGTGQRQPQHF
13	few	TRBV2	.	TRBJ2-3	TGTGCCAGCAGTGAGGAGGTCACAGATACGCAGTATTTT	CASSEEVTDTQYF
12	few	TRBV5-5	.	TRBJ2-5	TGTGCCAGCAGCAGCAGGAGTGAGACCCAGTACTTC	CASSSRSETQYF
16	.	TRBV15	.	TRBJ1-2	TGTGCCACCAGCAGAGATCTGGGGCACGGACTCTATGGCTACACCTTC	CATSRDLGHGLYGYTF
15	.	TRBV6-5	TRBD1	TRBJ2-1	TGTGCCAGCAGTAAAAGACAGGGTTGGGGGAATGAGCAGTTCTTC	CASSKRQGWGNEQFF
11	.	TRBV19	.	TRBJ2-3	TGTGCCAGTAGTATGGCAGATACGCAGTATTTT	CASSMADTQYF
14	few	TRBV25-1	.	TRBJ2-3	TGTGCCAGCAGTGATGTATTCGGCACAGATACGCAGTATTTT	CASSDVFGTDTQYF
15	.	TRBV12-3/TRBV12-4	.	TRBJ2-5	TGTGCCAGCAGAACGGGGGACAAGATGAAAGAGACCCAGTACTTC	CASRTGDKMKETQYF
16	.	TRBV12-3/TRBV12-4	TRBD1	TRBJ2-5	TGTGCCAGCAGCCCACAGGGGGGATCCATCCAAGAGACCCAGTACTTC	CASSPQGGSIQETQYF
17	few	TRBV12-3/TRBV12-4	TRBD2	TRBJ2-1	TGTGCCAGCAGTCCTCCTACGAAGCGGGGGGGCTACAATGAGCAGTTCTTC	CASSPPTKRGGYNEQFF
14	.	TRBV7-6	TRBD2	TRBJ2-3	TGTGCCAGCAGCGTAGTGGGGAGGGCAGATACGCAGTATTTT	CASSVVGRADTQYF
14	.	TRBV10-1	.	TRBJ2-7	TGCGCCAGCAGCGACCTTAGGGAGGACGACGAGCAGTACTTC	CASSDLREDDEQYF
17	.	TRBV15	TRBD1	TRBJ2-1	TGTGCCACCAGCAGAGTTGGCGGGGACAGGGGTAGAAATGAGCAGTTCTTC	CATSRVGGDRGRNEQFF
18	few	TRBV4-3	TRBD1	TRBJ2-7	TGCGCCAGCAGCCAAGATATCATACAGGACAGGGACGCCTACGAGCAGTACTTC	CASSQDIIQDRDAYEQYF
14	.	TRBV5-1	.	TRBJ2-7	TGCGCCAGCAGCTTGTCAGGTTTCTCCTACGAGCAGTACTTC	CASSLSGFSYEQYF
14	few	TRBV4-1	.	TRBJ2-7	TGCGCCAGCAGCCCAACCTGGGGCGGGTACGAGCAGTACTTC	CASSPTWGGYEQYF
18	.	TRBV11-2	TRBD1	TRBJ2-6	TGTGCCAGCAGCCAAAAGACAGGGGGAGTATCTGGGGCCAACGTCCTGACTTTC	CASSQKTGGVSGANVLTF
14	few	TRBV20-1	.	TRBJ2-3	TGCAGTGCTAGAGGACACCGCCCACCAGATACGCAGTATTTT	CSARGHRPPDTQYF
18	.	TRBV7-2	TRBD1	TRBJ2-1	TGTGCCAGCAGCTTAGGATTGCAGGGGGCAGTTTCCGCTCATGAGCAGTTCTTC	CASSLGLQGAVSAHEQFF
17	.	TRBV6-6	TRBD1	TRBJ2-6	TGTGCCAGCAGTTCGACAGGGGGCCCTCCTGGGGCCAACGTCCTGACTTTC	CASSSTGGPPGANVLTF
16	few	TRBV7-2	.	TRBJ2-1	TGTGCCAGCAGCTTAGGAATTGGGAGCTCCTACAATGAGCAGTTCTTC	CASSLGIGSSYNEQFF
19	few	TRBV4-3	TRBD2	TRBJ2-1	TGCGCCAGCAGCCAAGCGCTAGCGGGGGGAACTAGCTCCTACAATGAGCAGTTCTTC	CASSQALAGGTSSYNEQFF
14	.	TRBV4-3	.	TRBJ1-2	TGCGCCAGCAGCCAAGGGCTGGGAAGTCATGGCTACACCTTC	CASSQGLGSHGYTF
16	.	TRBV28	.	TRBJ1-1	TGTGCCAGCAAGAAAGGGAGACTTCAAATGAACACTGAAGCTTTCTTT	CASKKGRLQMNTEAFF
18	.	TRBV6-5	TRBD1	TRBJ1-6	TGTGCCAGCAGTTCGCCGGTAAGACAGGGATATGTCCATTCACCCCTCCACTTT	CASSSPVRQGYVHSPLHF
13	.	TRBV2	.	TRBJ2-3	TGTGCCAGCCGTCGTAGGGTCGGGGATACGCAGTATTTT	CASRRRVGDTQYF
16	.	TRBV3-1	TRBD1	TRBJ2-4	TGTGCCAGCAGTAAGGGACAGGGGATCGCCAAAAACATTCAGTACTTC	CASSKGQGIAKNIQYF
14	.	TRBV28	.	TRBJ1-1	TGTGCCAGCAGTTTCCCTACAACGAACACTGAAGCTTTCTTT	CASSFPTTNTEAFF
16	.	TRBV13	.	TRBJ2-1	TGTGCCAGCAGCTTAGCCGAACGGGCCTCCTACAATGAGCAGTTCTTC	CASSLAERASYNEQFF
16	.	TRBV9	.	TRBJ2-1	TGTGCCAGCAGCGTGTCCGGGGAGCTAAGGTACAATGAGCAGTTCTTC	CASSVSGELRYNEQFF
15	.	TRBV12-3/TRBV12-4	TRBD1	TRBJ1-2	TGTGCCAGCAACTACATGACAGGGATGGGTCGCGGCTACACCTTC	CASNYMTGMGRGYTF
15	many	TRBV6-5	.	TRBJ2-1	TGTGCCAGCAGACCCACGGGGAGCTCCTACAATGAGCAGTTCTTC	CASRPTGSSYNEQFF